This is a list of T cell receptor beta chains from one sample in a study of blood T cell repertoires in COVID-19. Assay used: immunoSEQ multiplex PCR; TCRdb lists only in-frame clones, some missing. The repertoire holds around 200,000 clones, with about 84% as singletons. The sequencing sample was made of PBMCs or T cells enriched from blood (not recorded which). The receptors originated from a man aged 35 to 55 with acute COVID-19. The CDR3 runs from the conserved cysteine through the conserved F or W. A D gene is named only where the DNA matches it firmly. Not all rows give a size; the values are once, few, many and, for expanded clones, a class.

j_call,v_call,d_call,clone_size,cdr3_nt,cdr3_aa
TRBJ1-5,TRBV18,-,-,TGTGCCAGCTCACCGGAATACAGGGCTTCGTTCAATCAGCCCCAGCATTTT,CASSPEYRASFNQPQHF
TRBJ2-1,TRBV5-1,-,-,TGCGCCAGCAGCTTGTACGCCGGGACTCAAGCTTACAATGAGCAGTTCTTC,CASSLYAGTQAYNEQFF
TRBJ1-4,TRBV28,TRBD1,-,TGTGCCAGCAGTACCACCATTAACAGGGGGTTGCGGGAAAAACTGTTTTTT,CASSTTINRGLREKLFF
TRBJ1-1,TRBV28,-,few,TGTGCCAGCAGTTTATGGGCGAACACTGAAGCTTTCTTT,CASSLWANTEAFF
TRBJ2-7,TRBV10-3,-,-,TGTGCCATCAGTGAGTCGGTCAGAACCTACGAGCAGTACTTC,CAISESVRTYEQYF
TRBJ1-5,TRBV24-1,-,-,TGTGCCACCAGTGATGCACAGGGCAATCAGCCCCAGCATTTT,CATSDAQGNQPQHF
TRBJ2-1,TRBV6-5,TRBD2,-,TGTGCCAGCAGCGCGGGACTAGCGGGAGTCCATGAGCAGTTCTTC,CASSAGLAGVHEQFF
TRBJ2-1,TRBV29-1,-,-,TGCAGCGTTGGGGGACTCGGGAATGAGCAGTTCTTC,CSVGGLGNEQFF
TRBJ1-6,TRBV14,-,-,TGTGCCAGCAGCTCGGAGAGCGCTCCCCTCCACTTT,CASSSESAPLHF
TRBJ2-2,TRBV6-5,-,-,TGTGCCAGCACCCGCAGTGGGCCGGTAGCCGGGGAGCTGTTTTTT,CASTRSGPVAGELFF
TRBJ1-1,TRBV7-3,-,-,TGTGCCAGCAGCTTCGGCGATGGGGCTACTGAAGCTTTCTTT,CASSFGDGATEAFF
TRBJ2-1,TRBV9,-,-,TGTGCCAGCAGCGCCGCAGGTAATTCCTACAATGAGCAGTTCTTC,CASSAAGNSYNEQFF
TRBJ2-1,TRBV18,TRBD2,-,TGTGCCAGCTCCCCAGAAGTCGGGACTAGCGGGAGGCCACAGTTCTTC,CASSPEVGTSGRPQFF
TRBJ1-2,TRBV4-1,-,-,TGCGCCAGCAGCCTCCCTTCGACAGGACTTAACTATGGCTACACCTTC,CASSLPSTGLNYGYTF
TRBJ1-1,TRBV6-5,-,-,TGTGCCAGCACCCATGACAGATCGAACACTGAAGCTTTCTTT,CASTHDRSNTEAFF
TRBJ1-6,TRBV5-1,-,-,TGCGCCAGCAGCTTGGACAGGGCAAGGGCACCCCTCCACTTT,CASSLDRARAPLHF
TRBJ2-1,TRBV7-2,-,-,TGTGCCAGCAGCTTGACTAGTGCTGAGCAGTTCTTC,CASSLTSAEQFF
TRBJ1-2,TRBV3-1/TRBV3-2,-,few,TGTGCCAGCAGCCAAGGCGGGGCCTATGGCTACACCTTC,CASSQGGAYGYTF
TRBJ1-1,TRBV28,-,-,TGTGCCAGCAGTTTTCTCGACATAAACACTGAAGCTTTCTTT,CASSFLDINTEAFF
TRBJ2-1,TRBV18,-,-,TGTGCCAGCTCACCACCCCCAGGGACATCCTACAATGAGCAGTTCTTC,CASSPPPGTSYNEQFF
TRBJ2-2,TRBV5-4,TRBD2,-,TGTGCCAGCAGCTTGGTGGGACTAGCGGGAGTCACCGGGGAGCTGTTTTTT,CASSLVGLAGVTGELFF
TRBJ1-1,TRBV4-2,-,-,TGTGCCAGCACACCCCGACAGGAAGTGAACACTGAAGCTTTCTTT,CASTPRQEVNTEAFF